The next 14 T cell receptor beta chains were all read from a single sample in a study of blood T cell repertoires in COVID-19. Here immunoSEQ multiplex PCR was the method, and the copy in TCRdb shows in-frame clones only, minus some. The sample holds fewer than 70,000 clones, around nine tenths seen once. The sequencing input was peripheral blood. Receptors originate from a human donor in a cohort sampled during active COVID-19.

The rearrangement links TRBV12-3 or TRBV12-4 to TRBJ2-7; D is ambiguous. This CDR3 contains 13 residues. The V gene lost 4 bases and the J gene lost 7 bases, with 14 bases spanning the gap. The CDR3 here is CASSSRQLGEQYF. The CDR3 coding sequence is TGTGCCAGCAGTTCGCGGCAGCTTGGGGAGCAGTACTTC.

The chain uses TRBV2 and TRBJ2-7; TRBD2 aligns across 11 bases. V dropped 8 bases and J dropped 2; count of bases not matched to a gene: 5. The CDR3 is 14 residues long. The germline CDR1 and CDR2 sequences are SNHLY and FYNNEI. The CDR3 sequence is CASLLAGGTYEQYF. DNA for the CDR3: TGTGCCAGCCTCCTAGCGGGGGGTACCTACGAGCAGTACTTC.

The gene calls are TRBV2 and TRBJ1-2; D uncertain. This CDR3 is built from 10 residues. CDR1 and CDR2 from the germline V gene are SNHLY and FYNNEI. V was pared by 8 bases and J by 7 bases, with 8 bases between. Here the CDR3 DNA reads TGTGCCAGCGGAGAGGTTGGCTACACCTTC. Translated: CASGEVGYTF.

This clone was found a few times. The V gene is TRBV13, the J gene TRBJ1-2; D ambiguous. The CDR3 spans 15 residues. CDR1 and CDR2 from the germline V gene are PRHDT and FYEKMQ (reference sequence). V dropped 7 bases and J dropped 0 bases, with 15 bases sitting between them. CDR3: CASKERISSNYGYTF. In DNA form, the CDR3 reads TGTGCCAGCAAGGAGAGGATTTCCTCTAACTATGGCTACACCTTC.

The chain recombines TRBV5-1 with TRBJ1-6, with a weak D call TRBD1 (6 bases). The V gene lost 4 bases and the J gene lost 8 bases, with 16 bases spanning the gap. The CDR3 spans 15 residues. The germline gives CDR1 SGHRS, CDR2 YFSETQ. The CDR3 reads CASSLVGRGHSPLHF. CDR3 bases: TGCGCCAGCAGCCTTGTAGGCAGGGGCCATTCACCCCTCCACTTT.

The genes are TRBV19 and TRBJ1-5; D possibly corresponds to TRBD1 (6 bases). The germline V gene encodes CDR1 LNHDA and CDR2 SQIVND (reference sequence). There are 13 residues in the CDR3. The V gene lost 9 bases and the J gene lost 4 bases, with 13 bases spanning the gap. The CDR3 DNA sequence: TGTGCCAGCGGGGGGGGCGTTAATCAGCCCCAGCATTTT. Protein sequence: CASGGGVNQPQHF.

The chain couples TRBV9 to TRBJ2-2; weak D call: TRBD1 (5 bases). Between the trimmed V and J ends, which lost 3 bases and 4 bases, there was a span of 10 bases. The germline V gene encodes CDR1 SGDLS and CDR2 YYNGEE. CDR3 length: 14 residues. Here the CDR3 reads CASSEGRGTGELFF. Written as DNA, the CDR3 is TGTGCCAGCAGCGAGGGGCGAGGCACCGGGGAGCTGTTTTTT.

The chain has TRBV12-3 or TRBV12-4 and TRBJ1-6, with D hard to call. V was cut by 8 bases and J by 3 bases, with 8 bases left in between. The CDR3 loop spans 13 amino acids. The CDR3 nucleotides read TGTGCCAGCCGTCGACTCTATAATTCACCCCTCCACTTT. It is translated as CASRRLYNSPLHF.

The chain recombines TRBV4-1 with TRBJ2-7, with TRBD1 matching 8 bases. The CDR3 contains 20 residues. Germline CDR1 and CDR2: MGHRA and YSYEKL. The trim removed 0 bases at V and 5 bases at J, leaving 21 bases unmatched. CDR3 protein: CASSQDRGRSGTGRFHEQYF. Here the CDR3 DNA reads TGCGCCAGCAGCCAAGATCGGGGGCGGTCCGGGACAGGTCGGTTCCACGAGCAGTACTTC.

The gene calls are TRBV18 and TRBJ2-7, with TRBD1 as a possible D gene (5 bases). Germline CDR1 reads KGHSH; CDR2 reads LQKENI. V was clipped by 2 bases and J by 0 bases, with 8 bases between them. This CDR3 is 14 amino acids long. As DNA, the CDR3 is TGTGCCAGCTCACCAGGAGACAGCTCCTACGAGCAGTACTTC. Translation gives CASSPGDSSYEQYF.

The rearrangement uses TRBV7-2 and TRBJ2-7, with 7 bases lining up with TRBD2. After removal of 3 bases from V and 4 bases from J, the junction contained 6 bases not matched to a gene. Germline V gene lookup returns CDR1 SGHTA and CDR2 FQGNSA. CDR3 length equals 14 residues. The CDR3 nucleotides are TGTGCCAGCAGCTTCGGCGGGAGTAAATACGAGCAGTACTTC. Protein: CASSFGGSKYEQYF.

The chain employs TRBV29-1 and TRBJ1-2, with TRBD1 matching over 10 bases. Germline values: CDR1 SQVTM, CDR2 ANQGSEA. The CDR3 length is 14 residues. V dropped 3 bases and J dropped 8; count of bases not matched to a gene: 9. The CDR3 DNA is TGCAGCGTTGAGACCTGGGACAGGGGTCGCGGCTACACCTTC. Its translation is CSVETWDRGRGYTF.

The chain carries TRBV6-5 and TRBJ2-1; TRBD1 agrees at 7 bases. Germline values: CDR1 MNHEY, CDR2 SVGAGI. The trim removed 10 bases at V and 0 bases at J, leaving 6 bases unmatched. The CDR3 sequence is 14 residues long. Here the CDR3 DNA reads TGTGCCACCGCCCAGGGGGTCTCCTACAATGAGCAGTTCTTC. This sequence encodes CATAQGVSYNEQFF.

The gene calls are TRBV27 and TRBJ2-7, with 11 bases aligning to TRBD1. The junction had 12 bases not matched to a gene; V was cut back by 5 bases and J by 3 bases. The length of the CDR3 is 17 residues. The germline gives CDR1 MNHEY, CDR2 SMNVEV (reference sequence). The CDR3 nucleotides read TGTGCCAGCAGTGCGAAACCGGGACAGGGGGTTCACTACGAGCAGTACTTC. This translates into CASSAKPGQGVHYEQYF.